Detailed here is one T cell receptor beta chain. The clone's antigen remains unknown. Within one base of it there is no much larger clone, and no base qualities were kept. The data are from a study of human T cells and chemical hapten exposure (dated by TCRdb to the early 2020s). Background for the entire study: For sensitization, 2% DPC in acetone was applied to a 2 cm by 2 cm area of upper inner arm skin. Patch tests used Finn chambers with 0.01% DPC on the upper back, scored after 6 days by International Contact Dermatitis Research Group standards. The study tracked peripheral blood TCR repertoire changes in vivo during primary and secondary sensitization to the hapten diphenylcyclopropenone (DPC) in alopecia patients. Blood was sampled from patients pre-sensitization (week 0) and at 2, 6 and about 24 weeks after DPC sensitization. Libraries were combined into a pool for sequencing, and differences in TCR yield between samples came mainly from small differences in library volumes within the pool. Weekly therapeutic DPC doses were additionally applied to the scalp of patients throughout the approximately 24-week study period. Alopecia areata with under or over 50% scalp involvement, alopecia totalis and alopecia universalis were represented in the patient cohort, which was mostly female. Blood for TCR sequencing was provided by twenty-nine alopecia patients at one to four time points (pre-sensitization, 2, 6 and 24 weeks). Overall results and qualifications from the work: All patients had alopecia, a presumed autoimmune disease, so their immune response might differ from that of healthy individuals. Patch test score was positively correlated with the number of PT1 expanded TCRs, with significance at thresholds 8, 16 and 32 but not at 4. Expanded TCRs formed significantly more large CDR3 similarity clusters than pre-sensitization or healthy control sets, consistent with antigen-driven responses. DPC sensitization did not change how many TCRs were above 1 in 1000 frequency, and no evidence was found of alterations in global repertoire structure. After repeated subsampling, changes were observed in the strength of the expansion versus patch-test correlation and in the threshold at which the correlation became significant.

This specimen's time point label, interpreted: pre-sensitization, week 0. Sample treatment or condition, as interpreted from the label and publication: therapeutic diphenylcyclopropenone sensitization with weekly scalp DPC. Blood at each patch-test visit was drawn before the patch test was applied. Patients were considered eligible if aged 18 to 70, diagnosed with alopecia and deemed suitable for DPC therapy, and patients were excluded if pregnant. Total RNA was isolated from unfractionated whole blood collected in Tempus Blood RNA tubes. The library was obtained by RACE. Sequencing took place on a NextSeq 500. During library preparation, unique molecular identifiers were attached to individual cDNA molecules so that TCRs could be counted in a quantitative, reproducible way. From each blood RNA sample, both TCR alpha and TCR beta chains were sequenced. Concerning the study's data processing: A median of around 96,000 TCRs per sample was observed, with a range of 23,224 to 690,600. V, J and CDR3 annotation of the TCR reads was carried out using the Decombinator software suite. Every sample was subsampled to the same number of TCRs (28,000) for the PS versus PT1 abundance plots. TCRs were defined as expanded if absent before sensitization and observed at least eight times at the 2-week time point. TCRdb cleaned the public reads at Q25 with fastp, built clones with MiXCR and kept in-frame beta chains. Each CDR3 protein gets just one entry, which takes the most common genes and DNA from the rows behind it. TCRdb's processing, not the authors' own work, is the source of the V and J calls. Across this sample there are around 110,000 distinct CDR3 sequences, with approximately 12% seen only once. Of the sample, around 1.5% falls within the top ten clones.

From the cysteine up to the phenylalanine, the CDR3 has a length of 13 residues. The retained sequence is limited to the CDR3, 39 bases, with the frame set at the first base. V lost 9 bases and J lost 5 bases; the stretch between them is 16 bases long. The germline V gene supplies CDR1 MNHNS and CDR2 SASEGT. The V and J segments used are TRBV6-1 and TRBJ1-2, and possibly TRBD1, on 6 matching bases. Source: whole blood, taken in connection with sensitization to the hapten diphenylcyclopropenone (DPC). The source of this sequence is a woman aged 45 to 65 with alopecia areata. Some clones in this sample may be carry-over from other donors' samples. The DNA sequence is given as TGTGCCAGTCAGATCCAGGGGCCATATGGCTACACCTTC. This yields the protein CASQIQGPYGYTF.